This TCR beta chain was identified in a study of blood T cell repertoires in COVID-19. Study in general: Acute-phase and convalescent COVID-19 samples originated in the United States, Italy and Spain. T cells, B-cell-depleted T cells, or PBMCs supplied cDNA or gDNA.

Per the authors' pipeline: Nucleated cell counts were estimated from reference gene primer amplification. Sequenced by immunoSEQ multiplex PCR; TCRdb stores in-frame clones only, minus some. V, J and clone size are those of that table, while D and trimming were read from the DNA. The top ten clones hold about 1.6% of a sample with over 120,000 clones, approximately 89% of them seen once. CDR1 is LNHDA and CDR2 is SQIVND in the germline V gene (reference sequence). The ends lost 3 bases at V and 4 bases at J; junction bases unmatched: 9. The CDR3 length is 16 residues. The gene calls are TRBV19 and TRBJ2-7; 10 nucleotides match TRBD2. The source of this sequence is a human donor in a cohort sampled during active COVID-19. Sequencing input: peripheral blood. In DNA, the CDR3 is TGTGCCAGTAGTATCGCTAGCGGGGGTGTACGTTACGAGCAGTACTTC. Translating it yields CASSIASGGVRYEQYF.